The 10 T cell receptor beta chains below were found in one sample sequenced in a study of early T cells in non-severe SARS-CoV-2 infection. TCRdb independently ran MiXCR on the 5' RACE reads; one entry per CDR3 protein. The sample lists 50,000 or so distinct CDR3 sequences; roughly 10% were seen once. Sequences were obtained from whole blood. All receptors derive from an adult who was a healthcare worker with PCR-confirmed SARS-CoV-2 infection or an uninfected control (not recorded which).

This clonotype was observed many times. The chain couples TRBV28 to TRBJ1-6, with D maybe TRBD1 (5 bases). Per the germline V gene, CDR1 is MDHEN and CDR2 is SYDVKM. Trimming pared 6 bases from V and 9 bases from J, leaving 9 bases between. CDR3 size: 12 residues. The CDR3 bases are TGTGCCAGCAGACGACAGAGTTCACCCCTCCACTTT. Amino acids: CASRRQSSPLHF.

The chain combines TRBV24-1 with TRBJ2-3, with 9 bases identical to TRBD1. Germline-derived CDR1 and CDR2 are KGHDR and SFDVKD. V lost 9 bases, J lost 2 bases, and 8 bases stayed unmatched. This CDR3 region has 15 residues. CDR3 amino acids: CATEGRTGDTDTQYF. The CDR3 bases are TGTGCCACCGAAGGCAGGACAGGGGACACAGATACGCAGTATTTT.

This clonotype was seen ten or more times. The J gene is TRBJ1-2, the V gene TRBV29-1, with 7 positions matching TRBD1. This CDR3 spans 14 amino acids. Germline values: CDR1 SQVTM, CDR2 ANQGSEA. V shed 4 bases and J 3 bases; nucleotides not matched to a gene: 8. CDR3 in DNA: TGCAGCGTTGGGTCGGGACAGACAGACTATGGCTACACCTTC. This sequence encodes CSVGSGQTDYGYTF.

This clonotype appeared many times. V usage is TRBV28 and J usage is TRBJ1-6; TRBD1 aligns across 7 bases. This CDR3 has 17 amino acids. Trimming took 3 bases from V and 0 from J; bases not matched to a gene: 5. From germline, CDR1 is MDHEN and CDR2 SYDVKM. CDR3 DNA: TGTGCCAGCAGTTTGCGACAGGGCACCTCCTATAATTCACCCCTCCACTTT. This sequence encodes CASSLRQGTSYNSPLHF.

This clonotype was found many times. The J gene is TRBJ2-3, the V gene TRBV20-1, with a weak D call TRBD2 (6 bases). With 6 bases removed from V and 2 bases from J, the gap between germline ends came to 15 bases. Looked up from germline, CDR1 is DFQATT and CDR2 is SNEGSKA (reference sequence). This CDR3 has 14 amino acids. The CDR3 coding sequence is TGCAGTGCCGTCTGGCGGGAACACACAGATACGCAGTATTTT. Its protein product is CSAVWREHTDTQYF.

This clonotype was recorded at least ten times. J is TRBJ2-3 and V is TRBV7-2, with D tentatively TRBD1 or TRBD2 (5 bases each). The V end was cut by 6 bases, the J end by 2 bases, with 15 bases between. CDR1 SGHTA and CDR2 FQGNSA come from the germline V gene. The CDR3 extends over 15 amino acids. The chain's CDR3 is CASSPQGEDTDTQYF. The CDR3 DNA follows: TGTGCCAGCAGTCCGCAGGGAGAAGACACAGATACGCAGTATTTT.

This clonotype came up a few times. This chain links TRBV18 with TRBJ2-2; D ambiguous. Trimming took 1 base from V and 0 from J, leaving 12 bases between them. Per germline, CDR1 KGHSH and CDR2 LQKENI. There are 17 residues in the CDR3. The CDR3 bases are TGTGCCAGCTCACCACTCCCCCCCCAGACGAACACCGGGGAGCTGTTTTTT. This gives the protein CASSPLPPQTNTGELFF.

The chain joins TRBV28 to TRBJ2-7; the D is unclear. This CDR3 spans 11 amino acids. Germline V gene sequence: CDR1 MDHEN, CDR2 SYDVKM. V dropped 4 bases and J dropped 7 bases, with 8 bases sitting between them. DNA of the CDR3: TGTGCCAGCAGTTCTAAATGGGAGCAGTACTTC. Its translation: CASSSKWEQYF.

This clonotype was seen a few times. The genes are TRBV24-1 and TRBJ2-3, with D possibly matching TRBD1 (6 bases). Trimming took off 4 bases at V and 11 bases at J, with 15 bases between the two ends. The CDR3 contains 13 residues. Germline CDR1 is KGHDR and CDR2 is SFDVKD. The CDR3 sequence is CATSDLQGYKQYF. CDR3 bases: TGTGCCACCAGTGACCTCCAGGGGTACAAGCAGTATTTT.

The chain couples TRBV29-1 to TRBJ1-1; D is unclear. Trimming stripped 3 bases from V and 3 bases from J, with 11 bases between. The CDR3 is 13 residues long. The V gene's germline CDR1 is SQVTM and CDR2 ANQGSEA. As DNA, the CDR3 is TGCAGCGTTGAGGGAGGTCCGTACACTGAAGCTTTCTTT. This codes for CSVEGGPYTEAFF.